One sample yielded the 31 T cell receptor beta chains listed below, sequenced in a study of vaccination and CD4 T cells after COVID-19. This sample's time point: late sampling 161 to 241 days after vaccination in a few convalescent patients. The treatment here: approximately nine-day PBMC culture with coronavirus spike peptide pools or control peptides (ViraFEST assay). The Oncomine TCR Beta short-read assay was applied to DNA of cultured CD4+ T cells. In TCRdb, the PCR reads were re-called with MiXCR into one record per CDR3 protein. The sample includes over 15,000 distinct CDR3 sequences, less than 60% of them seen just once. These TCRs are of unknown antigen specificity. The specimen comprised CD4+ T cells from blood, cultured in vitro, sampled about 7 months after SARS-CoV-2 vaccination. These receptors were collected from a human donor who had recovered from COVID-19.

The chain's CDR3 is CASSYSMKGSVYEQYF. CDR3 DNA sequence: TGTGCCAGCAGTTACTCTATGAAGGGTTCCGTCTACGAGCAGTACTTC. V usage is TRBV6-5 and J usage is TRBJ2-7, with unresolved D. CDR1 is MNHEY and CDR2 is SVGAGI in the germline V gene. Trimming removed 0 bases from V and 3 bases from J, with 15 bases in between. The CDR3 runs 16 residues.

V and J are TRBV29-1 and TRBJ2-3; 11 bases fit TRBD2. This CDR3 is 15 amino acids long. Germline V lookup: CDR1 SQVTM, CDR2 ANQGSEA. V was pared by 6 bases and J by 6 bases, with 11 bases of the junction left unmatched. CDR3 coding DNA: TGCAGCGTCGCGACTAGCGGGGACTTCGGGGATACGCAGTATTTT. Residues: CSVATSGDFGDTQYF.

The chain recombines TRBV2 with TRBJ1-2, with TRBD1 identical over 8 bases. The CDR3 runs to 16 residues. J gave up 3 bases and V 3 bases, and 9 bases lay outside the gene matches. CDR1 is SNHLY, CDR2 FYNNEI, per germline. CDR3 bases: TGTGCCAGCAGTGATCGGCAGGGGGCCCTCTACTATGGCTACACCTTC. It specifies CASSDRQGALYYGYTF.

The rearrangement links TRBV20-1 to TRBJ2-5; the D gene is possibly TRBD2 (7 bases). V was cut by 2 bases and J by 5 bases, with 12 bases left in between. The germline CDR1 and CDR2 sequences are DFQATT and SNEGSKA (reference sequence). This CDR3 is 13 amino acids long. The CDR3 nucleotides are TGCAGTGCTAGAACGGGGGGCTGGGAGACCCAGTACTTC. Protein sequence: CSARTGGWETQYF.

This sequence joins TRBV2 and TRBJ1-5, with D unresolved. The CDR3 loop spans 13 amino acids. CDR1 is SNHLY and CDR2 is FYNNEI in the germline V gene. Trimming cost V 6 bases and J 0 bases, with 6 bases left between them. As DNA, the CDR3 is TGTGCCAGCAGGCGGGATAGCAATCAGCCCCAGCATTTT. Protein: CASRRDSNQPQHF.

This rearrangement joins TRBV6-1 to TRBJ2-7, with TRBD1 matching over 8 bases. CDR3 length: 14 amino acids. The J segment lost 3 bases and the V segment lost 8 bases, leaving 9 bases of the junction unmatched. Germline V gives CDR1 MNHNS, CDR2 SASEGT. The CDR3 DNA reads TGTGCCAGCCACCCCGCAGGGGGCAGCTACGAGCAGTACTTC. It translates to CASHPAGGSYEQYF.

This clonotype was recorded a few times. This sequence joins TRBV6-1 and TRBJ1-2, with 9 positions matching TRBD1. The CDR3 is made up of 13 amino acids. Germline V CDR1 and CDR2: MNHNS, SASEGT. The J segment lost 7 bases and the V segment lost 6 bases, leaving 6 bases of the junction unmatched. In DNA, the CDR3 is TGTGCCAGCAGCAACAGGGGGCCCGTTGGCTACACCTTC. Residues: CASSNRGPVGYTF.

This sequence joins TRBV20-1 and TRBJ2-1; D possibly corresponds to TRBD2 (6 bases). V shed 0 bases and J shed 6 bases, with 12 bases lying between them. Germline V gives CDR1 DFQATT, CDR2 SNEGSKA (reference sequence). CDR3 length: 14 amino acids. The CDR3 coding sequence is TGCAGTGCTAGAGATCGGGCGGGGTTCAATGAGCAGTTCTTC. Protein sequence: CSARDRAGFNEQFF.

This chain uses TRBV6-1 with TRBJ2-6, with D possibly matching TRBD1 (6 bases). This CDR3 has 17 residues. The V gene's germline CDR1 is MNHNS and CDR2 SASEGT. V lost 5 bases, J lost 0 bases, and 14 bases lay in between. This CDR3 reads CASSPRGASSGANVLTF. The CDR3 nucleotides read TGTGCCAGCAGTCCCAGGGGCGCCAGCTCTGGGGCCAACGTCCTGACTTTC.

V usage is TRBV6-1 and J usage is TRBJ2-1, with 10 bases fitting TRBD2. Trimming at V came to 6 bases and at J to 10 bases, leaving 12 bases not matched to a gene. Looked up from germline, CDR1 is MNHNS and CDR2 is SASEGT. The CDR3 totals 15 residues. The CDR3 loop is CASRPGLAASEEQFF. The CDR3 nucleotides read TGTGCCAGCAGACCTGGACTAGCGGCCTCTGAGGAGCAGTTCTTC.

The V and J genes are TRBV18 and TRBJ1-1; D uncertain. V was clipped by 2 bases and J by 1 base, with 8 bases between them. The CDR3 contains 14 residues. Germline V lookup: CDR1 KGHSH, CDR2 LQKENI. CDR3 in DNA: TGTGCCAGCTCACCAAATTGGGGGAACACTGAAGCTTTCTTT. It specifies CASSPNWGNTEAFF.

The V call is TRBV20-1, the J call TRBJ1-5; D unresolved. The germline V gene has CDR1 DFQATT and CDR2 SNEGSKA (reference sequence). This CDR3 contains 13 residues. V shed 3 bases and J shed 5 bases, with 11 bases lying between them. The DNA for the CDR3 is TGCAGTGCTAGCTTGACACCAGATCAGCCCCAGCATTTT. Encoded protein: CSASLTPDQPQHF.

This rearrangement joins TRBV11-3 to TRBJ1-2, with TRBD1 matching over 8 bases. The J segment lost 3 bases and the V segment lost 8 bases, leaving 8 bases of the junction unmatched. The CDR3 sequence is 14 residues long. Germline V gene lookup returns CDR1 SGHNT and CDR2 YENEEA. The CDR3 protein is CASGQDRADYGYTF. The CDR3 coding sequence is TGTGCCAGCGGCCAGGACAGGGCGGACTATGGCTACACCTTC.

CDR3 in DNA: TGTGCCAGCAGTCCTTTTCCCGGGACAGGCGGCTATGGCTACACCTTC. It translates to CASSPFPGTGGYGYTF. The chain recombines TRBV2 with TRBJ1-2, with TRBD1 matching over 8 bases. Germline trimming cut 5 bases from V and 4 bases from J; bases unmatched to any gene: 12. The CDR3 totals 16 residues. Looked up from germline, CDR1 is SNHLY and CDR2 is FYNNEI. Full variable domain (remainder filled in from reference TRBV2 and TRBJ1-2): EPEVTQTPSHQVTQMGQEVILRCVPISNHLYFYWYRQILGQKVEFLVSFYNNEISEKSEIFDDQFSVERPDGSNFTLKIRSTKLEDSAMYFCASSPFPGTGGYGYTFGSGTRLTVV.

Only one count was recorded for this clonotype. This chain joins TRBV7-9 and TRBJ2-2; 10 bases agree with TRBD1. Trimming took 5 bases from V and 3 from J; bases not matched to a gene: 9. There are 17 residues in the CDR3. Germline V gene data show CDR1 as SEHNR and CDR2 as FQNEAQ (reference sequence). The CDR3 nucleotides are TGTGCCAGCAGCGCAAATGGACAGGGGGGTTACACCGGGGAGCTGTTTTTT. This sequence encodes CASSANGQGGYTGELFF. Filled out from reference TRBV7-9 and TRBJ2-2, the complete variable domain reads DTGVSQNPRHKITKRGQNVTFRCDPISEHNRLYWYRQTLGQGPEFLTYFQNEAQLEKSRLLSDRFSAERPKGSFSTLEIQRTEQGDSAMYLCASSANGQGGYTGELFFGEGSRLTVL.

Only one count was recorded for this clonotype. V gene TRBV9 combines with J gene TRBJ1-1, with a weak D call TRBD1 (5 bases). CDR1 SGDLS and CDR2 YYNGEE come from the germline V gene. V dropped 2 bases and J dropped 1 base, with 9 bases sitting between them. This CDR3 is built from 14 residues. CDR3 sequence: CASSVGATNTEAFF. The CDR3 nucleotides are TGTGCCAGCAGCGTTGGGGCGACGAACACTGAAGCTTTCTTT.

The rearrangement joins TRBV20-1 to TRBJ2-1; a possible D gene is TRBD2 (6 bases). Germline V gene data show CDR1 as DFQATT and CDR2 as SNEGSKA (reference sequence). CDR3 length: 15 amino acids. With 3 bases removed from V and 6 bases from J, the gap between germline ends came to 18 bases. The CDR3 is CSARGQDGGFNEQFF. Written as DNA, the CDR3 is TGCAGTGCTAGGGGCCAGGATGGGGGGTTCAATGAGCAGTTCTTC.

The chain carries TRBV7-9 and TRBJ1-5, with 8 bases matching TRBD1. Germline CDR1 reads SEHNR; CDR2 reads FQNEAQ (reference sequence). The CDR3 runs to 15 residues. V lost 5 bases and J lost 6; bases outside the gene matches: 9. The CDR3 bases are TGTGCCAGCAGCACGACAGGGGCTCCATCTCAGCCCCAGCATTTT. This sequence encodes CASSTTGAPSQPQHF. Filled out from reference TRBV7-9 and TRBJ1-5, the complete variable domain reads DTGVSQNPRHKITKRGQNVTFRCDPISEHNRLYWYRQTLGQGPEFLTYFQNEAQLEKSRLLSDRFSAERPKGSFSTLEIQRTEQGDSAMYLCASSTTGAPSQPQHFGDGTRLSIL.

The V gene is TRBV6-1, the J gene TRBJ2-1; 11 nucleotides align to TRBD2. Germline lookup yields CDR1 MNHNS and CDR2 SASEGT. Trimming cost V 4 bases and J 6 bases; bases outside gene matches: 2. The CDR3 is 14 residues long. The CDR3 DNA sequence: TGTGCCAGCAGTGGCCTAGCGGGAGGCAATGAGCAGTTCTTC. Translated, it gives CASSGLAGGNEQFF.

The CDR3, as DNA: TGTGCCAGTTCTTACTCCTCCCAAGAGACCCAGTACTTC. Its protein is CASSYSSQETQYF. The chain is built from TRBV19 and TRBJ2-5; no firm D call. The length of the CDR3 is 13 residues. Trimming took 8 bases from V and 1 from J, leaving 11 bases between them. CDR1 LNHDA and CDR2 SQIVND come from the germline V gene (reference sequence).

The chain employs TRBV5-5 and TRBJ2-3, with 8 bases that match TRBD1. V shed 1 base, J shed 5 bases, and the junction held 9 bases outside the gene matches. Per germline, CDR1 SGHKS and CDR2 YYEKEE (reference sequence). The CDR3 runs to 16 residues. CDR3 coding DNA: TGTGCCAGCAGCTTGAGAACACAGGGGGGTGGAGATACGCAGTATTTT. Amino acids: CASSLRTQGGGDTQYF.

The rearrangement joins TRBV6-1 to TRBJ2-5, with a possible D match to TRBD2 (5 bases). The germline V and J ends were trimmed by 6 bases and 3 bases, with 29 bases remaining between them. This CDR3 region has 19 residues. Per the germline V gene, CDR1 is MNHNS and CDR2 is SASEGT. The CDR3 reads CASSLVSVENRWRKETQYF. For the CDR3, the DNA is TGTGCCAGCAGCTTAGTGAGTGTGGAAAACCGATGGAGGAAAGAGACCCAGTACTTC.

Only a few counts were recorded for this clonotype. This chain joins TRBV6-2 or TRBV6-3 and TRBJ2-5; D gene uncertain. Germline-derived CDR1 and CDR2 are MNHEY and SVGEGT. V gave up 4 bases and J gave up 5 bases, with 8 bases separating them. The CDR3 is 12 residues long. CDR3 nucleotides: TGTGCCAGCAGTTTGACTCGGGAGACCCAGTACTTC. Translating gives CASSLTRETQYF.

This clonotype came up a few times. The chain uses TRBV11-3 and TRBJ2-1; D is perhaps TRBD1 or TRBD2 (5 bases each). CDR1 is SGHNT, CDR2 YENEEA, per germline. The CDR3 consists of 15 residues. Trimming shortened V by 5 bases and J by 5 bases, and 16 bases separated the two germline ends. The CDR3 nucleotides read TGTGCCAGCAGCCCAGGGACCTACATAAACAATGAGCAGTTCTTC. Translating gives CASSPGTYINNEQFF.

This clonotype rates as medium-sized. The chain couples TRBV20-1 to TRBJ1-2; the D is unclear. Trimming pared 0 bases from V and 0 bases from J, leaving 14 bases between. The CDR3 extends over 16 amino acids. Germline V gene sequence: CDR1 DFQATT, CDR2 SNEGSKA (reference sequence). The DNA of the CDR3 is TGCAGTGCTAGAGATGGGCAGGTCCCCTCTAACTATGGCTACACCTTC. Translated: CSARDGQVPSNYGYTF.

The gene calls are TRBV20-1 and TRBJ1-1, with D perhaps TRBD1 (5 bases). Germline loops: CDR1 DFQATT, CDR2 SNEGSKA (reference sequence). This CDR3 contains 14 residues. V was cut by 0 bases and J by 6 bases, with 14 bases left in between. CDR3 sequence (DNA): TGCAGTGCTAGAGACAGGGTGGGGGTGGCTGAAGCTTTCTTT. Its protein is CSARDRVGVAEAFF.

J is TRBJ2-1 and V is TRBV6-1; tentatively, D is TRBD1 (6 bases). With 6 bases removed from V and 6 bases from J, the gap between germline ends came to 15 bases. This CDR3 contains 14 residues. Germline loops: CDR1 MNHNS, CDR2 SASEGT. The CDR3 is CASRTGNPFNEQFF. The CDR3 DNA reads TGTGCCAGCAGGACAGGAAACCCCTTCAATGAGCAGTTCTTC.

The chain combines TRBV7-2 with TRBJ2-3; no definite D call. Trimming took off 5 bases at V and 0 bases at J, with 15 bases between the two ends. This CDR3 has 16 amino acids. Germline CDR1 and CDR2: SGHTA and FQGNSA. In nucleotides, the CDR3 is TGTGCCAGCAGCCCCTCTGGTACCTCTAGCACAGATACGCAGTATTTT. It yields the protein CASSPSGTSSTDTQYF.

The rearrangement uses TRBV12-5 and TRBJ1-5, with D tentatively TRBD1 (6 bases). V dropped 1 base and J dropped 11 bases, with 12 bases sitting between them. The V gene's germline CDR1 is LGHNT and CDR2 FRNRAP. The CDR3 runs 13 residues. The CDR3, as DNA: TGTGCTAGTGGTTTGGGCCACAGGGCGGCCCAGCATTTT. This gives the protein CASGLGHRAAQHF.

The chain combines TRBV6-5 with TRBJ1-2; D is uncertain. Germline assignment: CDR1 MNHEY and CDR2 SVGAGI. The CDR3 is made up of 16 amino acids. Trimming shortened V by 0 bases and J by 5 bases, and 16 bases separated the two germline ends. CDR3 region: CASSYSSSRADYGYTF. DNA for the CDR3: TGTGCCAGCAGTTACTCTAGTTCCCGGGCAGATTATGGCTACACCTTC.

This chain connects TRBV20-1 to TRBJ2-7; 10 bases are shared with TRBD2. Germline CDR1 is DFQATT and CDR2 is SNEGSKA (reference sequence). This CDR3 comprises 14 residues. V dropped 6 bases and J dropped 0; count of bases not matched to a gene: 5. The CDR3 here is CSAEGLATSYEQYF. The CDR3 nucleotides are TGCAGTGCCGAGGGACTAGCGACCTCCTACGAGCAGTACTTC.